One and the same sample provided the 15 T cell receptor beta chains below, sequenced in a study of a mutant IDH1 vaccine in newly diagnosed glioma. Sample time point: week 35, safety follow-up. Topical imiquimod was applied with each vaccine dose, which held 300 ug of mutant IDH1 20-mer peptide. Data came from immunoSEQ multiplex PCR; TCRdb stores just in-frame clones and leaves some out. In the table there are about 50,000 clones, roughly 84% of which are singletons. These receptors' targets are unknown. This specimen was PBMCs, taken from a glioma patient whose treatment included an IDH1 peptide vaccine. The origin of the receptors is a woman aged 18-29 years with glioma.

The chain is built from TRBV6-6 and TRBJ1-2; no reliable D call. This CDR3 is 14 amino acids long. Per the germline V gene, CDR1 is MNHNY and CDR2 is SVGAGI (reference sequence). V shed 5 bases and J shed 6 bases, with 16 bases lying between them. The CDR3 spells CASSPRTSDHGYTF. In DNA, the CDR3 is TGTGCCAGCAGTCCCCGCACTTCGGATCATGGCTACACCTTC.

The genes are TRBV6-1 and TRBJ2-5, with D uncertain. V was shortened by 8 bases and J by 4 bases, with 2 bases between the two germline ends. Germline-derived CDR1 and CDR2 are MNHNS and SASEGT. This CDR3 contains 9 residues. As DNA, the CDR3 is TGTGCCAGCGGAGAGACCCAGTACTTC. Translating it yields CASGETQYF.

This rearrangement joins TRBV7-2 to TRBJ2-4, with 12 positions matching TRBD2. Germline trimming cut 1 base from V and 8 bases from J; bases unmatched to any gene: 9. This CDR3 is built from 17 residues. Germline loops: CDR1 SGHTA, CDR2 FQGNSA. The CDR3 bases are TGTGCCAGCAGCTTAGAGATCCTAGCGGGGGGGCGAGACATTCAGTACTTC. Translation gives CASSLEILAGGRDIQYF.

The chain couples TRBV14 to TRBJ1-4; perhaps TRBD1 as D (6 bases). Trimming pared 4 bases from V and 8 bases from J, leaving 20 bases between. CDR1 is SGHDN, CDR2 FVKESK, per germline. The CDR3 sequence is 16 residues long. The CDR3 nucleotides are TGTGCCAGCAGCCGCGAACCGGGGGCACCTGGGGAAAAACTGTTTTTT. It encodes CASSREPGAPGEKLFF.

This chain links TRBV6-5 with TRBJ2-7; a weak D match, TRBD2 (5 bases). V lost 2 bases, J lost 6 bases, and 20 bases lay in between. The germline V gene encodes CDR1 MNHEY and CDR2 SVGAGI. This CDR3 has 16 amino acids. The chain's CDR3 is CASSYLLGGGRLEQYF. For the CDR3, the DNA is TGTGCCAGCAGTTACCTACTCGGAGGCGGAAGACTCGAGCAGTACTTC.

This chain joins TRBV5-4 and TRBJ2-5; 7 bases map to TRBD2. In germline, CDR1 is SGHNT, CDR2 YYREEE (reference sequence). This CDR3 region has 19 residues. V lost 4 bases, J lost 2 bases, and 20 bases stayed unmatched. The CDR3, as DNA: TGTGCCAGCAGCCAGTTCCCCAGAATCAAGCGGGATCTTCAAGAGACCCAGTACTTC. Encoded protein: CASSQFPRIKRDLQETQYF. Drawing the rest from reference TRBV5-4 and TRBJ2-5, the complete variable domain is ETGVTQSPTHLIKTRGQQVTLRCSSQSGHNTVSWYQQALGQGPQFIFQYYREEENGRGNFPPRFSGLQFPNYSSELNVNALELDDSALYLCASSQFPRIKRDLQETQYFGPGTRLLVL.

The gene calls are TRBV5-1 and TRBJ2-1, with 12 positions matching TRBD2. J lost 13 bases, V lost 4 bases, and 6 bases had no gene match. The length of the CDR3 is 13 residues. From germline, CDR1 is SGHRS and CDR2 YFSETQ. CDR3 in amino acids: CASSPGLAGNQFF. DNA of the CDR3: TGCGCCAGCAGCCCGGGACTAGCGGGTAATCAGTTCTTC.

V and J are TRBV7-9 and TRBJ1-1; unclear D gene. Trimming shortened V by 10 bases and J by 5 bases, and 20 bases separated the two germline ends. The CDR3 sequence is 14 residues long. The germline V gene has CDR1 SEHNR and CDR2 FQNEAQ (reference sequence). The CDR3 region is CATTIPELGTEAFF. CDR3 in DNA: TGTGCCACCACAATACCTGAGCTAGGGACTGAAGCTTTCTTT.

The CDR3 sequence: CASSPLQGGEKLFF. CDR3 nucleotides: TGTGCCAGCAGCCCCCTACAGGGTGGTGAAAAACTGTTTTTT. This chain connects TRBV7-9 to TRBJ1-4; D possibly corresponds to TRBD1 (6 bases). V lost 5 bases and J 7 bases, leaving 14 bases between the germline ends. Germline CDR1 SEHNR, CDR2 FQNEAQ (reference sequence). The CDR3 covers 14 residues.

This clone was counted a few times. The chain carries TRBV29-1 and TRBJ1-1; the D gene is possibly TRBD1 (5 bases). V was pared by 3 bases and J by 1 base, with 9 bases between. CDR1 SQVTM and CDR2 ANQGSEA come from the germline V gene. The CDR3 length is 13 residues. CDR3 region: CSVEPQGNTEAFF. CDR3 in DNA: TGCAGCGTTGAGCCCCAGGGGAACACTGAAGCTTTCTTT.

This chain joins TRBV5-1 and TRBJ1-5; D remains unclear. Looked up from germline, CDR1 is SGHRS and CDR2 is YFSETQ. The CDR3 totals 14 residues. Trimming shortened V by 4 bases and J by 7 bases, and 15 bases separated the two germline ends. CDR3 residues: CASSPGPGGQPQHF. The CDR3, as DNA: TGCGCCAGCAGCCCTGGACCTGGTGGGCAGCCCCAGCATTTT.

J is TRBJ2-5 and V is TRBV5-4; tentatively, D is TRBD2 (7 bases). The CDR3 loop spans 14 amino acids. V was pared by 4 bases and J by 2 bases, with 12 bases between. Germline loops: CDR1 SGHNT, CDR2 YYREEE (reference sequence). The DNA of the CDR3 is TGTGCCAGCAGCAAGCGGGACAAGCAAGAGACCCAGTACTTC. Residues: CASSKRDKQETQYF.

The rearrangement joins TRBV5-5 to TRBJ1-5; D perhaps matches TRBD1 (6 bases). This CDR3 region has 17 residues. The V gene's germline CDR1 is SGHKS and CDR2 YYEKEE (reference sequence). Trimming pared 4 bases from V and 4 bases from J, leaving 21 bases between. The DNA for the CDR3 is TGTGCCAGCAGCACCCGGGGGGACACCATTTTTAATCAGCCCCAGCATTTT. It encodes CASSTRGDTIFNQPQHF.

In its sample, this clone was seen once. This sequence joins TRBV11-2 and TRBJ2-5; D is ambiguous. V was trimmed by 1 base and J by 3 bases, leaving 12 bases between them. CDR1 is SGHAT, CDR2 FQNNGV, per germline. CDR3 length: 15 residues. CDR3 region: CASSLGGRVEETQYF. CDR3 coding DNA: TGTGCCAGCAGCTTAGGGGGAAGGGTGGAAGAGACCCAGTACTTC. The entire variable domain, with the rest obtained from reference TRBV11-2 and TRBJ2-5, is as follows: EAGVAQSPRYKIIEKRQSVAFWCNPISGHATLYWYQQILGQGPKLLIQFQNNGVVDDSQLPKDRFSAERLKGVDSTLKIQPAKLEDSAVYLCASSLGGRVEETQYFGPGTRLLVL.

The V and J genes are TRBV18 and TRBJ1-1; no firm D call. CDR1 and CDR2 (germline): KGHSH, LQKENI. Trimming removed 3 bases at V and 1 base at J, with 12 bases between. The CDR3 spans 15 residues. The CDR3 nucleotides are TGTGCCAGCTCACCCCTAGGTTATGAGAACACTGAAGCTTTCTTT. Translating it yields CASSPLGYENTEAFF.